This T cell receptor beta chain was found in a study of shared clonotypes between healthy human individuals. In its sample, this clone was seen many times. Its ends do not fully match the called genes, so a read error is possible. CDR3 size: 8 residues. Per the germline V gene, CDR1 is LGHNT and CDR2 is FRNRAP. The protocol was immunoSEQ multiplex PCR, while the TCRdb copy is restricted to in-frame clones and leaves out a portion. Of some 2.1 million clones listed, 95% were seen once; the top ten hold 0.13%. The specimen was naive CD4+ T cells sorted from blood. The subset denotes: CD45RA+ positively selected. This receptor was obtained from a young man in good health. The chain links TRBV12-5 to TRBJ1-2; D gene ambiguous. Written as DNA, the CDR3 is TGTGCTAGTGGTTTCCCCAGGTTC. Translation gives CASGFPRF.